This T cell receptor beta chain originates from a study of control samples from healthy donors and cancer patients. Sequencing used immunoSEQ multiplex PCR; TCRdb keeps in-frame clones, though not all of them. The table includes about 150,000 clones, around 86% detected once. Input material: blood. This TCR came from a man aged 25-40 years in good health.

The CDR3 reads CASSIWLGQVNYGYTF. The CDR3 DNA sequence: TGTGCCAGTAGTATCTGGCTGGGACAGGTGAACTATGGCTACACCTTC. V is TRBV19 and J is TRBJ1-2; the match to TRBD1 covers 8 bases. Trimming cost V 3 bases and J 2 bases; bases outside gene matches: 8. From germline, CDR1 is LNHDA and CDR2 SQIVND (reference sequence). The CDR3 runs to 16 residues.